The rows below give T cell receptor beta chains drawn from one sample of a study of T cells in Graves' hyperthyroidism and ophthalmopathy. TCRdb re-called the multiplex PCR reads through MiXCR, storing one row per CDR3 protein. The table lists around 500,000 distinct CDR3 sequences, 22% of them singletons. Sequenced material: blood. These TCRs come from a woman in her 70s with Graves' ophthalmopathy. Each CDR3 is given with its conserved first and last residue. Each record gives: clone size, V gene, D gene, J gene, CDR3 DNA, CDR3 protein. A D gene is named only where the DNA matches it firmly. Size is stated for part of the rows, as once, few or many counts, or as a class when the clone is expanded.

NA	TRBV7-9	TRBD1	TRBJ1-2	TGTGCCAGCAGCCTCGACACGACAGGGTTACTTGGCTACACCTTC	CASSLDTTGLLGYTF
few	TRBV10-2	TRBD1	TRBJ1-1	TGCGCCAGCAGTGCGGGACAGCAAGCTTTCTTT	CASSAGQQAFF
few	TRBV5-5	NA	TRBJ2-1	TGTGCCAGCAGCTTGAGCGCAGGGAGTAATGAGCAGTTCTTC	CASSLSAGSNEQFF
once	TRBV4-1	NA	TRBJ1-2	TGCGCCAGCAGCCAAGTTCAGGCAGCTAACTATGGCTACACCTTC	CASSQVQAANYGYTF
NA	TRBV2	NA	TRBJ1-5	TGTGCCAGCAGTGGACAGTATAGCAATCAGCCCCAGCATTTT	CASSGQYSNQPQHF
many	TRBV28	TRBD1	TRBJ1-5	TGTGCCAGCAGTTTAGAGGTGACAGGGGTTCAGCCCCAGCATTTT	CASSLEVTGVQPQHF
NA	TRBV7-9	NA	TRBJ1-5	TGTGCCAGCAGCGCCCACGACAGGCCAGAGCATTTT	CASSAHDRPEHF
NA	TRBV20-1	TRBD2	TRBJ2-1	TGCAGTGCTAGAGATTTACTAGCGGGAGCTGGTAATGAGCAGTTCTTC	CSARDLLAGAGNEQFF
many	TRBV3-1	NA	TRBJ1-1	TGTGCCAGCAGTCAGGGGCCGCGCACTGAAGCTTTCTTT	CASSQGPRTEAFF
few	TRBV12-3/TRBV12-4	NA	TRBJ2-2	TGTGCCAGCAGTTTGAGACACTTGGGCACCGGGGAGCTGTTTTTT	CASSLRHLGTGELFF
few	TRBV12-3/TRBV12-4	NA	TRBJ2-3	TGTGCCAGCATCCTGGGGGGGGGCAGCACAGATACGCAGTATTTT	CASILGGGSTDTQYF
NA	TRBV7-9	TRBD2	TRBJ2-7	TGTGCCAGCAGCAAGGGGACTAGCGGGACCAACGAGCAGTACTTC	CASSKGTSGTNEQYF
NA	TRBV9	TRBD1	TRBJ2-7	TGTGCCAGCAGCGTACTAGGGGACAGAAACTACGAGCAGTACTTC	CASSVLGDRNYEQYF
few	TRBV20-1	TRBD2	TRBJ2-1	TGCAGTGCTAGGAAGGGGTCTAGCGGGAGCTCCTACAATGAGCAGTTCTTC	CSARKGSSGSSYNEQFF
few	TRBV6-5	TRBD2	TRBJ2-4	TGTGCCAGCAGTTACTCGATAGCGGGAGATATTCAGTACTTC	CASSYSIAGDIQYF
NA	TRBV20-1	TRBD1	TRBJ1-2	TGCAGTGCTAGAGATCAAGGACGCGGCAGGGGGACTAACTATGGCTACACCTTC	CSARDQGRGRGTNYGYTF
many	TRBV11-2	NA	TRBJ2-7	TGTGCCAGCACACGCGGCGGGTTCGCCTACGAGCAGTACTTC	CASTRGGFAYEQYF
NA	TRBV19	NA	TRBJ2-5	TGTGCCAGTAGTACAACGGTTGAAGAGACCCAGTACTTC	CASSTTVEETQYF
few	TRBV20-1	TRBD1	TRBJ2-1	TGCAGTGCAGAAGGGGGCGTCTCCTACAATGAGCAGTTCTTC	CSAEGGVSYNEQFF
NA	TRBV28	TRBD1	TRBJ1-6	TGTGCCAGCAGTTCGGGACAGGGAAATAATTCACCCCTCCACTTT	CASSSGQGNNSPLHF
few	TRBV15	TRBD2	TRBJ2-1	TGTGCCACCAGCAGAGGAGGGACTACCTACAATGAGCAGTTCTTC	CATSRGGTTYNEQFF
many	TRBV2	NA	TRBJ2-1	TGTGCCAGCAGTGAGCGGACTGTAAACAATGAGCAGTTCTTC	CASSERTVNNEQFF
NA	TRBV7-8	TRBD2	TRBJ2-7	TGTGCCAGCAGCTCCAGCGGGATTGGTGGCGAGCAGTACTTC	CASSSSGIGGEQYF
few	TRBV29-1	TRBD2	TRBJ2-5	TGCAGCGTCTCAAGAACATTTAGCGGGGGCTCACAAGAGACCCAGTACTTC	CSVSRTFSGGSQETQYF
few	TRBV7-9	NA	TRBJ1-2	TGTGCCAGCAGTTCCTGGACAGCGGCTCTTGGCTACACCTTC	CASSSWTAALGYTF
few	TRBV30	NA	TRBJ2-2	TGTGCCTGGAGTAACACCGGGGAGCTGTTTTTT	CAWSNTGELFF
few	TRBV7-2	NA	TRBJ1-1	TGTGCCAGCAGCCTCCCAACGAACACTGAAGCTTTCTTT	CASSLPTNTEAFF
NA	TRBV28	NA	TRBJ2-2	TGTGCCAGCATGAGTAGGGGACCGAACACCGGGGAGCTGTTTTTT	CASMSRGPNTGELFF
many	TRBV7-9	TRBD2	TRBJ2-5	TGTGCCAGCAGGGATGGGACTAGCCAAGAGACCCAGTACTTC	CASRDGTSQETQYF
NA	TRBV19	NA	TRBJ2-5	TGTGCCAGTAGTATAGTAGCCTACCAAGAGACCCAGTACTTC	CASSIVAYQETQYF
NA	TRBV18	TRBD1	TRBJ2-3	TGTGCCAGCTCACCACGTTTACAGGGGGGCACAGATACGCAGTATTTT	CASSPRLQGGTDTQYF
few	TRBV6-1	TRBD2	TRBJ2-7	TGTGCCATCTCCCAGGGAGGGTACGAGCAGTACTTC	CAISQGGYEQYF
NA	TRBV4-1	NA	TRBJ2-1	TGCGCCAGCAGCCATTACCGGGAGTACAATGAGCAGTTCTTC	CASSHYREYNEQFF
NA	TRBV28	NA	TRBJ2-6	TGTGCCAGCAGTTTTGGGCAGGGGCGCTCTGGGGCCAACGTCCTGACTTTC	CASSFGQGRSGANVLTF
many	TRBV12-3/TRBV12-4	NA	TRBJ2-7	TGTGCCAGCAGTGTGGGGGGCCTCGTCGACGAGCAGTACTTC	CASSVGGLVDEQYF
few	TRBV29-1	NA	TRBJ1-1	TGCAGCGTTGTGGGGGCAGCGGGGGCGGACACTGAAGCTTTCTTT	CSVVGAAGADTEAFF
NA	TRBV20-1	NA	TRBJ2-7	TGCAGTGCTAACCGGGACTCCTACGAGCAGTACTTC	CSANRDSYEQYF
NA	TRBV7-6	NA	TRBJ2-7	TGTGCCAGCAACCCTGGTCCTGGGGGGACCTACGAGCAGTACTTC	CASNPGPGGTYEQYF
few	TRBV7-2	TRBD2	TRBJ2-7	TGTGCCAGCAGCTTAGCGATTAGCGGGAGGGCAGCGTGGTTTGGGCAGTACTTC	CASSLAISGRAAWFGQYF
many	TRBV11-2	NA	TRBJ2-3	TGTGCCAGCAGCTCAAAATGGGGGAGACGGACAGATACGCAGTATTTT	CASSSKWGRRTDTQYF
many	TRBV28	NA	TRBJ2-7	TGTGCCAGCAGAAATACCGGGACGGCAACCTACGAGCAGTACTTC	CASRNTGTATYEQYF
NA	TRBV9	TRBD1	TRBJ2-6	TGTGCCAGCAGCGGAGCTCTGGGGACAGGGGGGTTCTCTGGGGCCAACGTCCTGACTTTC	CASSGALGTGGFSGANVLTF
few	TRBV4-3	NA	TRBJ2-5	TGCGCCAGCAGCCGTGGTAGCGTAGAGACCCAGTACTTC	CASSRGSVETQYF